A selection of T cell receptor beta chains follows, all from one sample in a study of OX40 agonist ivuxolimab in advanced cancers. Sequenced by immunoSEQ multiplex PCR; TCRdb stores in-frame clones only, minus some. The table has about 70,000 clones, 82% seen once. Sequencing used CD4+ or CD8+ T cells sorted from blood, obtained in a trial of the OX40 agonist ivuxolimab. All receptors derive from an adult with an advanced solid tumor such as melanoma, head and neck, liver or kidney cancer. The CDR3 runs from the conserved cysteine through the conserved F or W. A D gene is named only where the DNA matches it firmly. Part of the rows lack a size; the others show once, few, many or a class for expanded clones.

>TRBV29-1|NA|NA|TRBJ1-3|15
TGCAGCGTTGAAGATCCCAGACCGCCCCGAAACACCATATATTTT
CSVEDPRPPRNTIYF
>TRBV5-4|once|TRBD2|TRBJ2-7|16
TGTGCCAGCAGCCCCCGACTAGCGGGAGGTGCCTACGAGCAGTACTTC
CASSPRLAGGAYEQYF
>TRBV27|NA|TRBD2|TRBJ2-1|17
TGTGCCAGCAGTTTATCAGCGGGGAGGTCCTCCTACAATGAGCAGTTCTTC
CASSLSAGRSSYNEQFF
>TRBV5-4|NA|NA|TRBJ2-5|15
TGTGCCAGCAGCTTGGCCGGACAGTCCCAAGAGACCCAGTACTTC
CASSLAGQSQETQYF
>TRBV30|NA|NA|TRBJ2-3|14
TGTGCCTGGGACGGGGGCGGCCGCGGGGATACGCAGTATTTT
CAWDGGGRGDTQYF
>TRBV11-2|NA|TRBD2|TRBJ2-1|15
TGTGCCAGCAGCTCCACTAGCGGGGGGGCCAATGAGCAGTTCTTC
CASSSTSGGANEQFF
>TRBV5-1|NA|NA|TRBJ1-3|16
TGCGCCAGCAGCTTGGGCAGTCCCAACTCTGGAAACACCATATATTTT
CASSLGSPNSGNTIYF
>TRBV2|NA|NA|TRBJ2-3|12
TGTGCCAGCAGTGTGTACGGAGATACGCAGTATTTT
CASSVYGDTQYF
>TRBV6-1|NA|NA|TRBJ1-1|12
TGTGCCAGCAGGTGGGGCAACACTGAAGCTTTCTTT
CASRWGNTEAFF
>TRBV7-9|NA|NA|TRBJ2-3|13
TGTGCCAGCAGCCCCCCCGGTACAGATACGCAGTATTTT
CASSPPGTDTQYF
>TRBV2|NA|NA|TRBJ1-5|14
TGTGCCAGCAGCTATTTGGGGGGCGATCAGCCCCAGCATTTT
CASSYLGGDQPQHF
>TRBV28|NA|NA|TRBJ1-5|12
TGTGCCAGCACGTCCGCAGATCAGCCCCAGCATTTT
CASTSADQPQHF
>TRBV13|many|NA|TRBJ1-2|14
TGTGCCAGCAGCTTAGGACAGTTTAACTATGGCTACACCTTC
CASSLGQFNYGYTF
>TRBV19|NA|TRBD2|TRBJ2-5|17
TGTGCCAGTAGTATAGCCACTAGCGGGGGGGCTTCGGAGACCCAGTACTTC
CASSIATSGGASETQYF
>TRBV4-1|NA|TRBD1|TRBJ2-5|16
TGCGCCAGCAGCCCTACATCGGGGACAGGGCCCCAGACCCAGTACTTC
CASSPTSGTGPQTQYF
>TRBV7-8|NA|TRBD1|TRBJ2-1|15
TGTGCCAGCAGCTTAGCCGCGACAGGGCCCGAGGGGCAGTTCTTC
CASSLAATGPEGQFF
>TRBV19|NA|TRBD1|TRBJ2-2|15
TGTGCCAGTAGTATCGGGACAGGGGGGTCCGGGGAGCTGTTTTTT
CASSIGTGGSGELFF
>TRBV21-1|NA|NA|TRBJ1-3|13
TGTGCCACCGGGTGGACAGCCGGAAACACCATATATTTT
CATGWTAGNTIYF
>TRBV4-2|NA|NA|TRBJ1-2|15
TGTGCCAGCAGCCAAGATCAGGTACAAAACTATGGCTACACCTTC
CASSQDQVQNYGYTF
>TRBV27|NA|NA|TRBJ2-1|14
TGTGCCAGCAGTGGTTATGGGTCCTACAATGAGCAGTTCTTC
CASSGYGSYNEQFF
>TRBV5-1|once|NA|TRBJ2-2|14
TGCGCCAGCAGACAGGGACCGAGCACTGGGGAGCTGTTTTTT
CASRQGPSTGELFF
>TRBV7-3|NA|NA|TRBJ2-5|15
TGTGCCAGCAGCTTATCCGGACGAGGCTGGGAGACCCAGTACTTC
CASSLSGRGWETQYF
>TRBV9|NA|TRBD1|TRBJ2-3|15
TGTGCCAGCAGCGAAGCGACAGGGGTGGTAGATACGCAGTATTTT
CASSEATGVVDTQYF
>TRBV7-3|NA|NA|TRBJ1-1|13
TGTGCCAGCAGCTTACTGGGGAACACTGAAGCTTTCTTT
CASSLLGNTEAFF
>TRBV14|NA|NA|TRBJ1-6|15
TGTGCCAGCAGCCGAGGGGACAAGTACTTTTCACCCCTCCACTTT
CASSRGDKYFSPLHF
>TRBV9|NA|TRBD2|TRBJ2-1|15
TGTGCCAGCAGCGAGAGCGGGATCTCCTACAATGAGCAGTTCTTC
CASSESGISYNEQFF
>TRBV29-1|NA|TRBD2|TRBJ2-5|15
TGCAGCGTTGGGGTAGCGGGAGGGTCCCAAGAGACCCAGTACTTC
CSVGVAGGSQETQYF
>TRBV19|NA|NA|TRBJ1-5|14
TGTGCCAGTAGTATAGACCAGGGTGTGGAGCCCCAGCATTTT
CASSIDQGVEPQHF
>TRBV9|few|NA|TRBJ2-1|15
TGTGCCAGCAGCGTAGGAGGGGGGATGGGGAATGAGCAGTTCTTC
CASSVGGGMGNEQFF
>TRBV27|NA|TRBD1|TRBJ1-1|18
TGTGCCAGCAGTCCGGACAGGCTGCACATTTTTATGAACACTGAAGCTTTCTTT
CASSPDRLHIFMNTEAFF
>TRBV29-1|NA|NA|TRBJ2-7|12
TGCAGCGTGGGGACGGGGGGCGGTAAGCAGTACTTC
CSVGTGGGKQYF
>TRBV10-1|few|NA|TRBJ1-1|12
TGCGCCAGCAGTGATTTGGCAGCTGAAGCTTTCTTT
CASSDLAAEAFF
>TRBV10-1|NA|TRBD1|TRBJ2-1|14
TGCGCCAGCACCAGGGACAGGGAGTTCGATGAGCAGTTCTTC
CASTRDREFDEQFF
>TRBV11-2|NA|NA|TRBJ2-5|13
TGTGCCAGCAGCTTAGAGAGGGACGAGACCCAGTACTTC
CASSLERDETQYF
>TRBV7-2|NA|NA|TRBJ2-3|14
TGTGCCAGCAGCTTATCCCTAGCGACAGATACGCAGTATTTT
CASSLSLATDTQYF
>TRBV5-1|NA|NA|TRBJ2-5|16
TGCGCCAGCAGCTTGGAACCGACAGAGGGCCTAGAGACCCAGTACTTC
CASSLEPTEGLETQYF
>TRBV6-1|NA|NA|TRBJ1-2|17
TGTGCCAGCAGTGAAGCTCGCGGGGGGCGCGGTAACTATGGCTACACCTTC
CASSEARGGRGNYGYTF
>TRBV10-3|NA|TRBD2|TRBJ2-1|13
TGTGCCATCAGCGGGACTACCAACAATGAGCAGTTCTTC
CAISGTTNNEQFF
>TRBV28|NA|TRBD2|TRBJ2-2|19
TGTGCCAGCAGCTTAGGGACTAGCGGGGGACTTTGGGGCACCGGGGAGCTGTTTTTT
CASSLGTSGGLWGTGELFF
>TRBV9|once|TRBD1|TRBJ2-1|17
TGTGCCAGCAGCGTAGAGGGGGACAGCTTTATTGCGGAGCGGCAGTTCTTC
CASSVEGDSFIAERQFF
>TRBV20-1|NA|NA|TRBJ2-3|9
TGCAGTGCATCCGGTACAGCCTCCTTT
CSASGTASF
>TRBV5-1|few|TRBD1|TRBJ2-1|15
TGCGCCAGCAGAACCGGGACAGGGGCCTACAATGAGCAGTTCTTC
CASRTGTGAYNEQFF
>TRBV29-1|NA|TRBD1|TRBJ1-1|15
TGCAGCGTAACGACAGGGTTCGTCGGGGGCACTGAAGCTTTCTTT
CSVTTGFVGGTEAFF
>TRBV7-9|NA|NA|TRBJ2-3|12
TGTGCCAGCAGCTCGGGCGGAGATACGCAGTATTTT
CASSSGGDTQYF
>TRBV28|few|NA|TRBJ1-5|12
TGTGCCAGCAGTTTACAGAGTCAGCCCCAGCATTTT
CASSLQSQPQHF